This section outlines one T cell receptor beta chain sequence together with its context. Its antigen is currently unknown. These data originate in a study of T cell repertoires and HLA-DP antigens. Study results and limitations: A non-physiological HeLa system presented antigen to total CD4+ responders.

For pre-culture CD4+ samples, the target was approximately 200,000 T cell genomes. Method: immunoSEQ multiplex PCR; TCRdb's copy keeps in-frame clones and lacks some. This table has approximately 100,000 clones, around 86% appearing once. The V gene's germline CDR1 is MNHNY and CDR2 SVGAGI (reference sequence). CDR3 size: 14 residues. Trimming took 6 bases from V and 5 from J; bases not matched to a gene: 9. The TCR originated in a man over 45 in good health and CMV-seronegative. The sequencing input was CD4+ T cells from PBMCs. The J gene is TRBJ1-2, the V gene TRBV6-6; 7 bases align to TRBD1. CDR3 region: CASRRRDRDYGYTF. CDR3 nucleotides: TGTGCCAGCAGGAGGAGAGACAGGGATTATGGCTACACCTTC.